One sample yielded the 29 T cell receptor beta chains listed below, sequenced in a study of cytotoxic CD8 clonotypes in ibrutinib-treated CLL. The protocol was immunoSEQ multiplex PCR, while the TCRdb copy is restricted to in-frame clones and leaves out a portion. The table records some 160,000 clones, roughly 86% of them present only once. Sequencing used PBMCs, obtained after 12 months of ibrutinib treatment. Receptors originate from a human donor with chronic lymphocytic leukemia.

V gene TRBV7-2 combines with J gene TRBJ2-5; D is undetermined. The germline CDR1 and CDR2 sequences are SGHTA and FQGNSA. The CDR3 has 16 amino acids. V lost 5 bases to trimming and J lost 4 bases, with 20 bases between them. The CDR3 coding sequence is TGTGCCAGCAGCCCCAGCGCCCTAGGATCGGGAGAGACCCAGTACTTC. Translation gives CASSPSALGSGETQYF.

The chain has TRBV27 and TRBJ2-5; no clear D gene. Germline V lookup: CDR1 MNHEY, CDR2 SMNVEV (reference sequence). Between the trimmed V and J ends, which lost 5 bases and 7 bases, there was a span of 14 bases. The CDR3 sequence is 13 residues long. The CDR3 DNA sequence: TGTGCCAGCAGTCCTGCCCGGGTCCGGACCCAGTACTTC. The encoded protein is CASSPARVRTQYF.

The chain is built from TRBV7-9 and TRBJ2-4; 7 bases agree with TRBD1. Germline assignment: CDR1 SEHNR and CDR2 FQNEAQ (reference sequence). The CDR3 is 13 residues long. The V segment lost 6 bases and the J segment 9 bases; nucleotides outside the gene matches: 8. The CDR3 here is CASSLTQGSIQYF. CDR3 sequence (DNA): TGTGCCAGCAGTCTTACACAGGGGAGCATTCAGTACTTC.

This clone was seen only once. This chain connects TRBV11-2 to TRBJ1-1; TRBD1 agrees at 8 bases. V gave up 5 bases and J gave up 1 base; unmatched junction bases: 3. CDR1 and CDR2 from the germline V gene are SGHAT and FQNNGV. CDR3 size: 14 residues. The CDR3 is CASSPDRGNTEAFF. The CDR3 nucleotides read TGTGCCAGCAGCCCAGACAGGGGGAACACTGAAGCTTTCTTT.

This clone was seen more than once but under ten times. This chain connects TRBV28 to TRBJ2-7, with D possibly TRBD1 on 6 matching bases. CDR1 MDHEN and CDR2 SYDVKM come from the germline V gene. Trimming pared 6 bases from V and 2 bases from J, leaving 14 bases between. The CDR3 extends over 14 amino acids. The CDR3: CASSRLQGTYEQYF. The CDR3 coding sequence is TGTGCCAGCAGCCGACTACAGGGTACCTACGAGCAGTACTTC. Using reference TRBV28 and TRBJ2-7 for the parts outside the CDR3, the full variable domain is DVKVTQSSRYLVKRTGEKVFLECVQDMDHENMFWYRQDPGLGLRLIYFSYDVKMKEKGDIPEGYSVSREKKERFSLILESASTNQTSMYLCASSRLQGTYEQYFGPGTRLTVT.

This chain links TRBV28 with TRBJ2-5; D is perhaps TRBD1 (5 bases). The CDR3 spans 15 residues. The germline V gene has CDR1 MDHEN and CDR2 SYDVKM. Deletions cut 1 base from V and 5 bases from J, with 14 bases between. The chain's CDR3 is CASSLSGQGLETQYF. Here the CDR3 DNA reads TGTGCCAGCAGTTTATCCGGGCAGGGCCTGGAGACCCAGTACTTC.

The chain employs TRBV19 and TRBJ1-5; D gene unclear. This CDR3 has 13 amino acids. Trimming shortened V by 10 bases and J by 7 bases, and 17 bases separated the two germline ends. CDR1 is LNHDA, CDR2 SQIVND, per germline (reference sequence). The CDR3 nucleotides are TGTGCCACCTCGATCCAAACCGGGCAGCCCCAGCATTTT. It yields the protein CATSIQTGQPQHF.

This chain connects TRBV28 to TRBJ1-1, with a tentative D call TRBD1 (5 bases). Germline assignment: CDR1 MDHEN and CDR2 SYDVKM. V lost 4 bases to trimming and J lost 2 bases, with 8 bases between them. CDR3 size: 13 residues. The DNA for the CDR3 is TGTGCCAGCAGTTATGGGACCAACACTGAAGCTTTCTTT. Translated: CASSYGTNTEAFF.

The chain recombines TRBV19 with TRBJ2-5, with a tentative D call TRBD1 (5 bases). The CDR3 extends over 13 amino acids. Trimming cost V 3 bases and J 1 base, with 6 bases left between them. Germline values: CDR1 LNHDA, CDR2 SQIVND (reference sequence). The CDR3 DNA reads TGTGCCAGTAGTATTACAGGCCAAGAGACCCAGTACTTC. It translates to CASSITGQETQYF.

This chain links TRBV9 with TRBJ1-4; tentative D call: TRBD1 (5 bases). CDR1 and CDR2 from the germline V gene are SGDLS and YYNGEE. Trimming removed 0 bases at V and 4 bases at J, with 10 bases between. The CDR3 length is 15 residues. The CDR3 spells CASSVDQGYNEKLFF. CDR3 bases: TGTGCCAGCAGCGTAGATCAGGGTTATAATGAAAAACTGTTTTTT.

The CDR3 DNA is TGTGCCAGCAGACCGCCCGGGACCGGTTCCTACGAGCAGTACTTC. Protein product: CASRPPGTGSYEQYF. The chain combines TRBV6-5 with TRBJ2-7, with D perhaps matching TRBD1 or TRBD2 (5 bases each). V lost 6 bases and J 1 base, leaving 16 bases between the germline ends. Germline V gene data show CDR1 as MNHEY and CDR2 as SVGAGI. The CDR3 contains 15 residues.

The V gene is TRBV7-9, the J gene TRBJ1-5; D is possibly TRBD1 (6 bases). The CDR3 has 17 residues. The germline V and J ends were trimmed by 3 bases and 4 bases, with 19 bases remaining between them. Germline values: CDR1 SEHNR, CDR2 FQNEAQ (reference sequence). CDR3 bases: TGTGCCAGCAGCTTTGCGGGGCCCGACAGGATTAATCAGCCCCAGCATTTT. Protein sequence: CASSFAGPDRINQPQHF.

This chain joins TRBV5-5 and TRBJ2-3; 10 positions agree with TRBD1. V lost 4 bases to trimming and J lost 4 bases; unmatched junction nucleotides: 0. This CDR3 spans 13 amino acids. Germline V CDR1 and CDR2: SGHKS, YYEKEE (reference sequence). The CDR3 sequence is CASSGTGADTQYF. The DNA for the CDR3 is TGTGCCAGCAGCGGGACAGGGGCAGATACGCAGTATTTT.

This rearrangement joins TRBV5-8 to TRBJ1-2; the D gene is possibly TRBD1 (6 bases). The CDR3 sequence is 15 residues long. Germline V lookup: CDR1 SGHTS, CDR2 YDEGEE. V shed 5 bases and J shed 2 bases, with 16 bases lying between them. CDR3 coding DNA: TGTGCCAGCAGTCCAGGGGTTGCCGGGAACTATGGCTACACCTTC. Its protein product is CASSPGVAGNYGYTF.

The rearrangement links TRBV28 to TRBJ1-5; 7 nucleotides align to TRBD1. V lost 4 bases and J lost 5; bases outside the gene matches: 14. This CDR3 is 17 amino acids long. Germline V CDR1 and CDR2: MDHEN, SYDVKM. This CDR3 reads CASSSMGGTDNDQPQHF. CDR3 in DNA: TGTGCCAGCAGTTCCATGGGTGGGACAGACAATGATCAGCCCCAGCATTTT.

CDR3 sequence: CASSRTSGRSSYEQYF. The CDR3 nucleotides read TGCGCCAGCAGCCGGACTAGCGGGAGAAGCTCCTACGAGCAGTACTTC. V and J are TRBV5-1 and TRBJ2-7; 13 bases map to TRBD2. V was clipped by 4 bases and J by 0 bases; unmatched bases: 4. There are 16 residues in the CDR3. In germline, CDR1 is SGHRS, CDR2 YFSETQ.

This chain joins TRBV5-8 and TRBJ2-5; no definite D call. The V gene lost 7 bases and the J gene lost 5 bases, with 15 bases spanning the gap. The CDR3 is 13 amino acids. Per germline, CDR1 SGHTS and CDR2 YDEGEE. The CDR3, as DNA: TGTGCCAGCGGTGTTCGTAACATGGAGACCCAGTACTTC. Translating gives CASGVRNMETQYF. Full variable domain (missing parts from reference TRBV5-8 and TRBJ2-5): EAGVTQSPTHLIKTRGQQATLRCSPISGHTSVYWYQQALGLGLQFLLWYDEGEERNRGNFPPRFSGRQFPNYSSELNVNALELEDSALYLCASGVRNMETQYFGPGTRLLVL.

The sample holds a few counts of this clone. V gene TRBV5-5 combines with J gene TRBJ2-1; 7 bases are a match to TRBD1. Per the germline V gene, CDR1 is SGHKS and CDR2 is YYEKEE (reference sequence). The CDR3 runs 15 residues. Germline trimming cut 1 base from V and 10 bases from J; bases unmatched to any gene: 11. CDR3 protein: CASSLSGQPGSEQFF. CDR3 nucleotides: TGTGCCAGCAGCTTGTCGGGACAGCCGGGTTCGGAGCAGTTCTTC.

The CDR3 DNA reads TGTGCCAGCAGCTTCTACGACAGGAACGGTCAGCCCCAGCATTTT. This gives the protein CASSFYDRNGQPQHF. The rearrangement links TRBV5-6 to TRBJ1-5; tentative D call: TRBD1 (6 bases). V was clipped by 2 bases and J by 6 bases, with 15 bases between them. The CDR3 has 15 residues. Germline values: CDR1 SGHDT, CDR2 YYEEEE.

The count of this clone is one. V is TRBV18 and J is TRBJ1-3; no clear D gene. The germline V gene encodes CDR1 KGHSH and CDR2 LQKENI. The CDR3 consists of 17 residues. Trimming removed 2 bases from V and 0 bases from J, with 14 bases in between. The CDR3 sequence: CASSPKGGRSSGNTIYF. The DNA of the CDR3 is TGTGCCAGCTCACCAAAGGGTGGCAGGAGCTCTGGAAACACCATATATTTT.

The chain uses TRBV7-2 and TRBJ1-5; tentatively, D is TRBD1 (5 bases). The CDR3 spans 15 residues. CDR1 is SGHTA, CDR2 FQGNSA, per germline. The V end was cut by 5 bases, the J end by 6 bases, with 17 bases between. Here the CDR3 DNA reads TGTGCCAGCAGCCAAGATGGGCAGGGAGGTCAGCCCCAGCATTTT. The encoded protein is CASSQDGQGGQPQHF.

This chain joins TRBV7-3 and TRBJ2-1; 7 bases are shared with TRBD1. Trimming removed 2 bases from V and 9 bases from J; junction bases left unmatched: 4. The germline CDR1 and CDR2 sequences are SGHTA and FQGTGA. The CDR3 covers 13 residues. CDR3 loop: CASSLVQGSEQFF. DNA for the CDR3: TGTGCCAGCAGCTTAGTACAGGGGTCTGAGCAGTTCTTC.

The chain employs TRBV28 and TRBJ1-5; maybe TRBD1 (5 bases). The CDR3 sequence is 17 residues long. Germline V gives CDR1 MDHEN, CDR2 SYDVKM. Trimming took off 7 bases at V and 3 bases at J, with 22 bases between the two ends. The CDR3 nucleotides are TGTGCCAGCACCCCGACCGATGGGGACCGCTACAATCAGCCCCAGCATTTT. It encodes CASTPTDGDRYNQPQHF.

CDR3: CASRVLGNTEAFF. CDR3 nucleotides: TGTGCCAGCAGAGTGCTCGGTAACACTGAAGCTTTCTTT. This chain connects TRBV5-6 to TRBJ1-1; no clear D. This CDR3 comprises 13 residues. Trimming left V 5 bases short and J 2 bases short, with 10 bases between. Germline V CDR1 and CDR2: SGHDT, YYEEEE.

This clone was picked up a small number of times. J is TRBJ2-3 and V is TRBV5-4; D is tentatively TRBD1 or TRBD2 (5 bases each). Trimming removed 0 bases from V and 1 base from J, with 15 bases in between. CDR1 and CDR2 from the germline V gene are SGHNT and YYREEE (reference sequence). The CDR3 is 17 amino acids. The CDR3 reads CASSLARVGVGTDTQYF. As DNA, the CDR3 is TGTGCCAGCAGCTTGGCCCGCGTGGGGGTGGGCACAGATACGCAGTATTTT. The variable domain in full, with the rest retrieved from reference TRBV5-4 and TRBJ2-3, is ETGVTQSPTHLIKTRGQQVTLRCSSQSGHNTVSWYQQALGQGPQFIFQYYREEENGRGNFPPRFSGLQFPNYSSELNVNALELDDSALYLCASSLARVGVGTDTQYFGPGTRLTVL.

The chain carries TRBV6-5 and TRBJ2-7; D unclear. The CDR3 sequence is 13 residues long. V lost 0 bases and J 7 bases, leaving 10 bases between the germline ends. Germline V gives CDR1 MNHEY, CDR2 SVGAGI. CDR3 nucleotides: TGTGCCAGCAGTTACTCGAGTCTCCGGGAGCAGTACTTC. Its protein product is CASSYSSLREQYF.

The gene calls are TRBV7-8 and TRBJ2-3; 7 bases fit TRBD2. The junction had 6 bases not matched to a gene; V was cut back by 1 base and J by 2 bases. Germline V gives CDR1 SGHVS, CDR2 FQNEAQ. The CDR3 is made up of 16 amino acids. The CDR3, as DNA: TGTGCCAGCAGCTTAGGGGCTAGCGGCCCCACAGATACGCAGTATTTT. It encodes CASSLGASGPTDTQYF.

The V call is TRBV11-2, the J call TRBJ2-3; 8 positions match TRBD1. The germline V gene encodes CDR1 SGHAT and CDR2 FQNNGV. This CDR3 has 16 amino acids. Trimming took 3 bases from V and 0 from J; bases not matched to a gene: 5. The CDR3 reads CASSFPRDRSTDTQYF. CDR3 DNA sequence: TGTGCCAGCAGCTTCCCGCGGGACAGGAGCACAGATACGCAGTATTTT.

V usage is TRBV7-3 and J usage is TRBJ2-5, with 7 bases that match TRBD2. Germline CDR1 is SGHTA and CDR2 is FQGTGA. V shed 5 bases, J shed 5 bases, and the junction held 8 bases outside the gene matches. This CDR3 spans 14 amino acids. CDR3 nucleotide sequence: TGTGCCAGCAGCCCCCACGGGGGGACGGAGACCCAGTACTTC. This gives the protein CASSPHGGTETQYF.